This TCR beta chain was recorded in a study of cytomegalovirus exposure and HLA in healthy donors. Overall study: Both the approximately 120 validation repertoires and the 550 to 750 first-cohort repertoires used the same platform, as reported by a later analysis.

Clones were sequenced by immunoSEQ multiplex PCR, and TCRdb holds only the in-frame ones, with some missing. The sample yields 150,000 to 200,000 clones, roughly nine tenths seen once. The germline V gene encodes CDR1 SGHRS and CDR2 YFSETQ. This CDR3 region has 15 residues. V dropped 4 bases and J dropped 7; count of bases not matched to a gene: 11. The sequence was collected from a young woman in good health and CMV-seropositive. The chain recombines TRBV5-1 with TRBJ1-1, with 9 positions matching TRBD1. Source material: PBMCs. The CDR3 nucleotides read TGCGCCAGCAGCATTGGGACAGGGTATTACGTTGAAGCTTTCTTT. Amino acids: CASSIGTGYYVEAFF.